This T cell receptor (beta chain) is from a study of T-cell reconstitution after alpha-beta-depleted transplantation in children (dated by TCRdb to the mid-2010s). Broadly, across the study: T-cell immune reconstitution after TCRalphabeta/CD19-depleted allogeneic hematopoietic cell transplantation in children was quantitatively tracked in the study by means of TCR repertoire profiling.

This clonotype was counted a few times. Its antigen is unknown. No qualities accompany the bases; no much larger clone lies one base away. The treatment or condition label, read with the paper, signifies: allogeneic hematopoietic cell transplantation with graft depleted of TCRalphabeta T cells and CD19 B cells. Transplant recipients were children who received TCRalphabeta/CD19-depleted allogeneic hematopoietic cell grafts. Overall results and qualifications from the work: Hyperexpanded clone frequencies declined over subsequent months; after one year, T-cell counts and TCRbeta diversity were mostly attributed to newly produced T cells. In some patients, the high TCRbeta diversity seen at day 60 was put down to recipient T cells and intrathymic progenitors that had survived conditioning. The apparently early alphabetaT-cell count recovery about two months after transplant was reportedly dependent on only several hundred rapidly expanded clones derived from non-depleted graft cells.

Libraries were built with PCR. Sequencing relied on an Illumina HiSeq 2500. Molecular barcoding was employed in the preparation of TCR libraries, with unique molecular identifiers being used to normalize TCRbeta repertoire quantification. The public reads were reprocessed in TCRdb via fastp at Q25 and MiXCR, keeping in-frame beta chains. Identical CDR3 proteins give one entry, which carries the most common genes and DNA. The sample has approximately 980,000 distinct CDR3 sequences on record, about 29% of them singletons. Under 30% of the sample comes from the top ten. For CDR1 and CDR2, the germline V gene lists MNHEY and SVGAGI. Taken from cysteine to phenylalanine, the CDR3 has 13 residues. The DNA shown is the 39-base CDR3, in frame from base 1. V gives up 8 bases and J gives up 4 bases, and the segment between their germline ends measures 11 bases.

The sample consisted of PBMCs, mostly from graft donor cells, taken 360 days after TCRalphabeta/CD19-depleted stem cell transplant. This chain joins TRBV6-5 to TRBJ2-2; the D segment cannot be called with confidence. This TCR came from a boy in the first two years of life who had a stem cell transplant for SCID, so the T cells may come from the graft donor. In nucleotides, the sequence is TGTGCCAGCCGTACGTTGGGCACCGGGGAGCTGTTTTTT. It specifies CASRTLGTGELFF.